Listed below are T cell receptor beta chains from one sample, sequenced in a study of blood T cell repertoires in COVID-19. The assay was immunoSEQ multiplex PCR, and TCRdb's table has in-frame clones only and misses some. The data show around 92,000 clones, 75% to 85% seen once. Sequenced input: peripheral blood. The receptors stem from a woman older than 75 with acute or convalescent COVID-19. Each CDR3 is given with its conserved first and last residue. A D gene is named only where the DNA matches it firmly. Rows may omit the clone size; those that give it use once, few, many or a size class.

abundance: few
d_gene: TRBD2
j_gene: TRBJ2-1
v_gene: TRBV6-5
CDR3aa: CASRPPGLGGFEQFF
CDR3nt: TGTGCCAGCAGGCCCCCGGGACTAGGGGGTTTTGAGCAGTTCTTC

abundance: few
d_gene: TRBD2
j_gene: TRBJ2-7
v_gene: TRBV2
CDR3aa: CASRPFFAGTREGEQYF
CDR3nt: TGTGCCAGCAGACCTTTTTTCGCCGGGACTAGAGAAGGCGAGCAGTACTTC

abundance: NA
d_gene: TRBD2
j_gene: TRBJ2-7
v_gene: TRBV2
CDR3aa: CASGPRLAGYEQYF
CDR3nt: TGTGCCAGCGGCCCGCGGCTAGCGGGGTACGAGCAGTACTTC

abundance: NA
d_gene: NA
j_gene: TRBJ2-3
v_gene: TRBV4-2
CDR3aa: CASSQAADTQYF
CDR3nt: TGTGCCAGCAGCCAAGCGGCAGATACGCAGTATTTT

abundance: NA
d_gene: NA
j_gene: TRBJ2-1
v_gene: TRBV4-1
CDR3aa: CASSQDWDSRRNEQFF
CDR3nt: TGCGCCAGCAGCCAAGACTGGGACTCTAGGCGCAATGAGCAGTTCTTC

abundance: NA
d_gene: NA
j_gene: TRBJ2-1
v_gene: TRBV12-3/TRBV12-4
CDR3aa: CASSGRRNEQFF
CDR3nt: TGTGCCAGCTCGGGGAGGCGCAATGAGCAGTTCTTC

abundance: NA
d_gene: NA
j_gene: TRBJ2-2
v_gene: TRBV19
CDR3aa: CASRGGQKDTGELFF
CDR3nt: TGTGCCAGTAGGGGCGGACAGAAGGACACCGGGGAGCTGTTTTTT

abundance: NA
d_gene: TRBD1
j_gene: TRBJ2-2
v_gene: TRBV12-5
CDR3aa: CASGLFSFGTGEGTGELFF
CDR3nt: TGTGCTAGTGGTTTGTTCAGCTTTGGGACAGGGGAGGGAACCGGGGAGCTGTTTTTT

abundance: once
d_gene: NA
j_gene: TRBJ1-6
v_gene: TRBV5-1
CDR3aa: CASSQDITLQGRWRSVHPLHF
CDR3nt: TGCGCCAGCAGCCAGGACATAACCCTACAGGGCCGGTGGAGGTCGGTTCACCCCCTCCACTTT

abundance: NA
d_gene: NA
j_gene: TRBJ2-7
v_gene: TRBV14
CDR3aa: CASSRDLAGIEQYF
CDR3nt: TGTGCCAGCAGCCGCGACCTTGCCGGGATCGAGCAGTACTTC

abundance: NA
d_gene: TRBD2
j_gene: TRBJ2-1
v_gene: TRBV29-1
CDR3aa: CSVASGGYNEQFF
CDR3nt: TGCAGCGTTGCCAGCGGGGGGTACAATGAGCAGTTCTTC

abundance: few
d_gene: NA
j_gene: TRBJ2-7
v_gene: TRBV6-4
CDR3aa: CASSDPQGIPGCEQYF
CDR3nt: TGTGCCAGCAGTGACCCACAGGGAATTCCTGGCTGCGAGCAGTACTTC

abundance: NA
d_gene: NA
j_gene: TRBJ2-1
v_gene: TRBV7-8
CDR3aa: CASSLYGSSSYNEQFF
CDR3nt: TGTGCCAGCAGCTTATACGGGAGCTCCTCCTACAATGAGCAGTTCTTC

abundance: NA
d_gene: NA
j_gene: TRBJ1-1
v_gene: TRBV18
CDR3aa: CASSPGRGATEAFF
CDR3nt: TGTGCCAGCTCACCAGGGAGGGGGGCCACTGAAGCTTTCTTT

abundance: NA
d_gene: NA
j_gene: TRBJ2-7
v_gene: TRBV10-3
CDR3aa: CAISVREGDYEQYF
CDR3nt: TGTGCCATCAGCGTAAGAGAGGGGGACTACGAGCAGTACTTC

abundance: NA
d_gene: TRBD1
j_gene: TRBJ1-2
v_gene: TRBV19
CDR3aa: CASSTGGADYGYTF
CDR3nt: TGTGCCAGTAGTACAGGGGGCGCCGACTATGGCTACACCTTC